This is a list of T cell receptor beta chains from one sample in a study of T cell responses to AZD1222 COVID-19 vaccine. Only in-frame clones appear in the TCRdb table, and some are missing; sequencing was by immunoSEQ multiplex PCR. Of roughly 180,000 clones listed, 75% to 90% are singletons. Material: peripheral blood, obtained on day 0 of MenACWY control vaccination. All receptors come from an adult in good health. Both conserved end residues are trimmed from each CDR3. Not all rows give a size; the values are once, few, many and, for expanded clones, a class.

v_call clone_size cdr3_aa
TRBV4-1 NA ASSQTLGGAGDTQY
TRBV19 NA ASSMGGHTEAF
TRBV6-5 NA ASSYLGPYNEQF
TRBV5-6 NA ASSSIGGPTDTQY
TRBV12-5 NA ASGSRPGQEGGEQF
TRBV7-2 NA ASSGTGQTGYT
TRBV5-1 NA ASSLERTGGNEQY
TRBV14 NA ASSPTGGRTEAF
TRBV21-1 NA ASSKARGQGSLEQY
TRBV6-1 few ASSEPGGNTGELF
TRBV9 NA ASSVNVATGELF
TRBV28 NA ASSLLINEQF
TRBV28 NA ASSWGGGSDSPLH
TRBV12-3/TRBV12-4 NA ASTGQRASPLH
TRBV28 NA ASSPSTNDGYT
TRBV7-6 NA ASSFLTGWSETQY
TRBV30 NA AWSVLDWNTEAF
TRBV2 few ASSGQGRNQPQH
TRBV5-1 NA ASSLGGEREKLF